The following is a TCR beta chain sequence with its context. Only a few counts were recorded for this clonotype. The specificity of this receptor is unknown. No base qualities exist here, and no much larger clone lies one base off it. The CDR3 has 15 amino acids, counting the end cysteine and phenylalanine. Only the CDR3 DNA stays, 45 bases, in frame from base 1. From V the trimming removes 3 bases and from J it removes 2 bases, while the gene matches leave 4 bases of the junction unaccounted for. The germline V gene (reference sequence) yields LNHDA for CDR1 and SQIVND for CDR2. This specimen belongs to a study of human T cells and chemical hapten exposure (dated by TCRdb to about 2021). A note on the overall study: For sensitization, 2% DPC in acetone was applied to a roughly 2 cm by roughly 2 cm area of upper inner arm skin. Alopecia areata with under or over 50% scalp involvement, alopecia totalis and alopecia universalis were represented in the patient cohort, which was mostly female. Libraries were pooled for sequencing, and per-sample TCR yields varied mainly because of small differences in library volumes within the pool. Blood was sampled from patients pre-sensitization (week 0) and at 2, 6 and about 24 weeks after DPC sensitization. About 27 alopecia patients gave blood for TCR sequencing at one to four time points (pre-sensitization, 2, 6 and 24 weeks). Throughout the study period of roughly 24 weeks, patients also received therapeutic DPC doses to the scalp every week. Patch testing was performed on the upper back with Finn chambers containing 0.01% DPC, and the patch tests were scored after 6 days according to International Contact Dermatitis Research Group standards. Peripheral blood TCR repertoire changes were tracked in vivo in alopecia patients during primary and secondary sensitization to the hapten diphenylcyclopropenone (DPC).

Libraries were built with RACE. Data came from a NextSeq 500. During library preparation, unique molecular identifiers were attached to individual cDNA molecules so that TCRs could be counted in a quantitative, reproducible way. For every blood RNA sample, sequencing covered both the TCR alpha and TCR beta chains. In the source study's methods: Samples had a median of approximately 96,000 TCRs, with a range from about 23,224 to 750,000. The Decombinator software suite was used to annotate the V, J and CDR3 of the TCR reads. For PS versus PT1 abundance plots, all samples were subsampled to the same number of TCRs (28,000). Expanded TCRs were defined as absent before sensitization and observed at least eight times at the 2-week time point. Starting from the raw public reads, TCRdb applied fastp trimming at Q25, assembled clones with MiXCR and retained in-frame beta chains. Merged by CDR3 protein, the rows form single entries marked with the most common genes and DNA. The V and J calls follow TCRdb's processing rather than the paper's. For this sample there are around 95,000 distinct CDR3 sequences; roughly 10% appear just once. Of the sample, around 3.1% falls within the top ten clones.

Broad study findings and their caveats: Compared with pre-sensitization or healthy control sets, expanded TCRs formed significantly more large CDR3 similarity clusters, which is consistent with antigen-driven responses. A positive correlation was found between the number of PT1 expanded TCRs and patch test score, with significance reached at thresholds 8, 16 and 32 but not 4. The number of TCRs above 1 in 1000 frequency did not change with DPC sensitization; there was no evidence of global repertoire structure alterations. Alopecia, a presumed autoimmune disease, was present in all patients, so the immune response of the patients might differ from that of healthy individuals. Repeated subsampling changed both the strength of the expansion versus patch-test correlation and the threshold at which the correlation became significant.

This specimen's time point label, per the study, means: pre-sensitization, week 0. The sample's treatment or condition label, in plain terms: therapeutic diphenylcyclopropenone sensitization with weekly scalp DPC. At every patch-test visit, the blood draw took place before the patch test was put on. Eligible patients were aged 18 to 70, diagnosed with alopecia, deemed suitable for DPC therapy, and excluded if pregnant. Total RNA was extracted from unfractionated whole blood that had been collected in Tempus Blood RNA tubes. This TCR was recovered from a woman in her fifties or sixties with alopecia areata. Some clones in this sample may be carry-over from other donors' samples. The material sequenced was whole blood, taken in connection with sensitization to the hapten diphenylcyclopropenone (DPC). The rearranged segments are TRBV19 and TRBJ2-7; 10 central nucleotides agree with TRBD1. This receptor has the CDR3 CASSITGTGAYEQYF. The DNA sequence is given as TGTGCCAGTAGTATTACCGGGACAGGGGCCTACGAGCAGTACTTC.